A single sample is the source of the 16 T cell receptor beta chains below, sequenced in a study of cytomegalovirus exposure and HLA in healthy donors. The study ran its PCR with 60 Vbeta and 13 Jbeta primers. Assay used: immunoSEQ multiplex PCR; TCRdb lists only in-frame clones, some missing. The repertoire consists of about 190,000 clones, with roughly 80% occurring once and the leading ten covering 3.5% to 4%. The sample comprised PBMCs. The receptors here all came from a man in his forties or fifties in good health and CMV-seronegative.

This chain links TRBV5-1 with TRBJ2-1; the match to TRBD1 covers 7 bases. Per the germline V gene, CDR1 is SGHRS and CDR2 is YFSETQ. The J segment lost 2 bases and the V segment lost 4 bases, leaving 6 bases of the junction unmatched. The CDR3 covers 15 residues. CDR3 sequence reads: CASSGTGEPYNEQFF. The CDR3, as DNA: TGCGCCAGCAGCGGCACAGGGGAGCCCTACAATGAGCAGTTCTTC.

The count of this clone is one. The gene calls are TRBV19 and TRBJ1-1; 8 bases map to TRBD1. The germline V gene has CDR1 LNHDA and CDR2 SQIVND (reference sequence). The CDR3 contains 16 residues. Germline trimming cut 3 bases from V and 0 bases from J; bases unmatched to any gene: 6. The CDR3 spells CASSIGQGALNTEAFF. The CDR3, as DNA: TGTGCCAGTAGTATCGGGCAGGGGGCTTTGAACACTGAAGCTTTCTTT.

The gene calls are TRBV27 and TRBJ2-1; no firm D call. The CDR3 extends over 12 amino acids. CDR1 is MNHEY, CDR2 SMNVEV, per germline (reference sequence). V was trimmed by 8 bases and J by 8 bases, leaving 13 bases between them. In DNA form, the CDR3 reads TGTGCCAGCTCCCTCAGTGACTATGAGCAGTTCTTC. It is translated as CASSLSDYEQFF.

V usage is TRBV4-3 and J usage is TRBJ1-2; D is unresolved. In germline, CDR1 is LGHNA, CDR2 YSLEER. The V end was cut by 1 base, the J end by 7 bases, with 10 bases between. CDR3 size: 13 residues. CDR3 region: CASSQGEGSGYTF. Written as DNA, the CDR3 is TGCGCCAGCAGCCAAGGGGAGGGTAGTGGCTACACCTTC.

This chain links TRBV27 with TRBJ1-1, with 7 bases matching TRBD1. This CDR3 contains 15 residues. Losses at the gene ends were 6 bases for V and 6 bases for J; bases not matched to a gene: 13. Germline CDR1 is MNHEY and CDR2 is SMNVEV (reference sequence). The CDR3 DNA reads TGTGCCAGCAGGGAGGGGGCTCTCTTCCGGGCTGAAGCTTTCTTT. Translating it yields CASREGALFRAEAFF.

V is TRBV13 and J is TRBJ1-1; tentative D call: TRBD1 (6 bases). Germline V CDR1 and CDR2: PRHDT, FYEKMQ (reference sequence). V lost 5 bases and J 4 bases, leaving 20 bases between the germline ends. The CDR3 runs 16 residues. The CDR3 loop reads CASSPLADSVSTEAFF. Written as DNA, the CDR3 is TGTGCCAGCAGCCCCCTTGCGGACAGTGTTAGCACTGAAGCTTTCTTT.

The V call is TRBV28, the J call TRBJ2-7; 9 bases line up with TRBD1. This CDR3 contains 16 residues. The germline V gene has CDR1 MDHEN and CDR2 SYDVKM. The V gene end was trimmed by 5 bases and the J gene end by 4 bases; junction bases not matched to a gene: 12. The CDR3 region has the DNA TGTGCCAGCAGTGGGCCTACTCGGGACAGGGCATACGAGCAGTACTTC. This codes for CASSGPTRDRAYEQYF. The whole variable domain, remainder taken from reference TRBV28 and TRBJ2-7, is DVKVTQSSRYLVKRTGEKVFLECVQDMDHENMFWYRQDPGLGLRLIYFSYDVKMKEKGDIPEGYSVSREKKERFSLILESASTNQTSMYLCASSGPTRDRAYEQYFGPGTRLTVT.

This chain joins TRBV18 and TRBJ1-1, with D possibly being TRBD1 (6 bases). The germline V gene has CDR1 KGHSH and CDR2 LQKENI. V was trimmed by 3 bases and J by 1 base, leaving 12 bases between them. This CDR3 has 15 amino acids. For the CDR3, the DNA is TGTGCCAGCTCACCTCCTACGACAGGGAACACTGAAGCTTTCTTT. It translates to CASSPPTTGNTEAFF.

The chain couples TRBV7-2 to TRBJ1-1; a weak D match, TRBD1 (6 bases). Trimming shortened V by 3 bases and J by 6 bases, and 17 bases separated the two germline ends. Germline values: CDR1 SGHTA, CDR2 FQGNSA. The CDR3 is 15 residues long. The CDR3 loop is CASSFEQGRFAEAFF. The DNA for the CDR3 is TGTGCCAGCAGCTTCGAACAGGGCCGATTCGCTGAAGCTTTCTTT.

The chain joins TRBV29-1 to TRBJ2-5; 7 bases map to TRBD2. The CDR3 runs 12 residues. Germline V gives CDR1 SQVTM, CDR2 ANQGSEA. V trimming: 6 bases; J trimming: 6 bases; junction bases outside the gene matches: 7. Here the CDR3 reads CSVTSGDQTQYF. The DNA for the CDR3 is TGCAGCGTCACAAGCGGGGACCAGACCCAGTACTTC.

The J gene is TRBJ2-5, the V gene TRBV4-3; D remains unclear. Germline V gene lookup returns CDR1 LGHNA and CDR2 YSLEER. V lost 2 bases, J lost 5 bases, and 15 bases lay in between. This CDR3 contains 15 residues. In DNA, the CDR3 is TGCGCCAGCAGCCAACGAGGCATGTCAAGGGAGACCCAGTACTTC. Translation: CASSQRGMSRETQYF.

The chain employs TRBV7-9 and TRBJ2-5; D is undetermined. The J call is uncertain, as TRBJ2-7 better fits the DNA end. CDR1 and CDR2 from the germline V gene are SEHNR and FQNEAQ (reference sequence). The CDR3 totals 15 residues. CDR3 loop: CASSLTSARGNEQYF. The CDR3 nucleotides are TGTGCCAGCAGCTTAACTTCCGCCCGAGGAAACGAGCAGTACTTC.

The chain carries TRBV7-2 and TRBJ2-7; tentative D call: TRBD1 (6 bases). CDR1 and CDR2 from the germline V gene are SGHTA and FQGNSA. Trimming stripped 2 bases from V and 4 bases from J, with 12 bases between. The CDR3 extends over 14 amino acids. The CDR3 nucleotides read TGTGCCAGCAGCTTACCTATGGGGGCATACGAGCAGTACTTC. Protein sequence: CASSLPMGAYEQYF.

DNA for the CDR3: TGTGCCAGCAGCTTAGATCAGGGTGGGAACACTGAAGCTTTCTTT. Residues: CASSLDQGGNTEAFF. V gene TRBV11-3 combines with J gene TRBJ1-1; tentative D call: TRBD1 (5 bases). CDR1 and CDR2 (germline): SGHNT, YENEEA. The CDR3 is 15 residues long. V lost 0 bases to trimming and J lost 1 base, with 9 bases between them. Supplemented by reference TRBV11-3 and TRBJ1-1, the full variable domain reads EAGVVQSPRYKIIEKKQPVAFWCNPISGHNTLYWYLQNLGQGPELLIRYENEEAVDDSQLPKDRFSAERLKGVDSTLKIQPAELGDSAVYLCASSLDQGGNTEAFFGQGTRLTVV.

The rearrangement joins TRBV7-2 to TRBJ2-4, with D unclear. Germline V gene lookup returns CDR1 SGHTA and CDR2 FQGNSA. This CDR3 region has 16 residues. V dropped 2 bases and J dropped 0 bases, with 11 bases sitting between them. The CDR3 DNA sequence: TGTGCCAGCAGCTTACCCCTCCTACTAGCCAAAAACATTCAGTACTTC. Residues: CASSLPLLLAKNIQYF.

The gene calls are TRBV4-1 and TRBJ2-1; 9 bases are a match to TRBD2. Per the germline V gene, CDR1 is MGHRA and CDR2 is YSYEKL. The CDR3 is made up of 17 amino acids. With 0 bases clipped from V and 5 bases from J, the junction kept 8 bases outside the gene matches. CDR3 sequence: CASSQEGAGGTHNEQFF. Here the CDR3 DNA reads TGCGCCAGCAGCCAAGAAGGAGCGGGGGGTACGCACAATGAGCAGTTCTTC.